One sample yielded the 11 T cell receptor beta chains listed below, sequenced in a study of cytomegalovirus exposure and HLA in healthy donors. PCR employed 60 Vbeta and 13 Jbeta primers. Sequenced by immunoSEQ multiplex PCR; TCRdb stores in-frame clones only, minus some. Of around 170,000 clones detected, 82% appear once; the ten largest clones hold 1.5% to 1.7%. Sequencing input: PBMCs. The receptors derive from a man aged 40-49 years in good health and CMV-seronegative.

A single count supports this clone. The rearrangement uses TRBV7-9 and TRBJ2-1; 10 positions agree with TRBD2. V lost 2 bases and J lost 2; bases outside the gene matches: 0. Germline V gene sequence: CDR1 SEHNR, CDR2 FQNEAQ (reference sequence). The CDR3 is 15 residues long. CDR3 protein: CASSLTSGTYNEQFF. For the CDR3, the DNA is TGTGCCAGCAGCTTAACTAGCGGGACCTACAATGAGCAGTTCTTC.

The V call is TRBV28, the J call TRBJ2-7; a weak D match, TRBD2 (6 bases). Between the trimmed V and J ends, which lost 6 bases and 2 bases, there was a span of 14 bases. The CDR3 spans 14 residues. CDR1 and CDR2 from the germline V gene are MDHEN and SYDVKM. This chain's CDR3 is CASRGTDSPYEQYF. The CDR3 DNA reads as TGTGCCAGCAGGGGGACTGACTCGCCCTACGAGCAGTACTTC.

The chain is built from TRBV4-2 and TRBJ2-3; 11 bases match TRBD2. The CDR3 is 16 residues long. Per the germline V gene, CDR1 is LGHNA and CDR2 is YNFKEQ. Trimming removed 2 bases from V and 3 bases from J; junction bases left unmatched: 4. CDR3 DNA: TGTGCCAGCAGCCAAATTCTAGCGGGAGGAACAGATACGCAGTATTTT. Its translation is CASSQILAGGTDTQYF.

Of note for this clone: Additional DNA sequences in this sample encode the identical CDR3. The chain combines TRBV11-3 with TRBJ2-2, with 15 bases aligning to TRBD2. Germline lookup yields CDR1 SGHNT and CDR2 YENEEA. The CDR3 consists of 16 residues. Germline trimming cut 5 bases from V and 5 bases from J; bases unmatched to any gene: 3. CDR3 bases: TGTGCCAGCAGCGGGGGACTAGCGGGGGGTACCGGGGAGCTGTTTTTT. Its protein product is CASSGGLAGGTGELFF.

Details on this clone: One end of the junction varies from germline; a read error may be responsible. This chain links TRBV7-7 with TRBJ2-5; the D is unclear. CDR3 length: 15 amino acids. CDR1 is SSHAT and CDR2 is FNYEAQ in the germline V gene (reference sequence). The CDR3 DNA reads TGTGCTAGCAGCCTCGCGGCCCACGCCAAAGAGACCCAGTACTTC. The encoded protein is CASSLAAHAKETQYF.

This rearrangement joins TRBV7-2 to TRBJ1-1; 8 nucleotides agree with TRBD1. Losses at the gene ends were 1 base for V and 2 bases for J; bases not matched to a gene: 6. The germline CDR1 and CDR2 sequences are SGHTA and FQGNSA. The CDR3 length is 16 residues. CDR3 coding DNA: TGTGCCAGCAGCTTAGGGCGGTCAGGGGGCAACACTGAAGCTTTCTTT. Translated: CASSLGRSGGNTEAFF.

CDR3 sequence (DNA): TGTGCCAGCAGGATAGCGGGGGGGCCCTACGAGCAGTACTTC. Translating gives CASRIAGGPYEQYF. The chain is built from TRBV11-3 and TRBJ2-7; 11 bases agree with TRBD2. V shed 6 bases, J shed 2 bases, and the junction held 3 bases outside the gene matches. The CDR3 spans 14 residues. Germline V gives CDR1 SGHNT, CDR2 YENEEA.

The chain is built from TRBV4-3 and TRBJ1-1, with D hard to call. V gave up 4 bases and J gave up 1 base, with 7 bases separating them. This CDR3 is 13 amino acids long. CDR1 and CDR2 (germline): LGHNA, YSLEER. CDR3 amino acids: CASSRGENTEAFF. DNA of the CDR3: TGCGCCAGCAGCCGCGGTGAGAACACTGAAGCTTTCTTT.

The chain carries TRBV7-3 and TRBJ2-5, with D possibly being TRBD1 (5 bases). CDR3 length equals 13 residues. V lost 5 bases and J 5 bases, leaving 12 bases between the germline ends. CDR1 SGHTA and CDR2 FQGTGA come from the germline V gene. The CDR3 DNA sequence: TGTGCCAGCAGCCCCGGGCAGGGCGAGACCCAGTACTTC. It specifies CASSPGQGETQYF.

The rearrangement links TRBV9 to TRBJ2-7, with TRBD2 as a possible D gene (5 bases). The V and J ends lost 1 base and 3 bases respectively, with 5 bases between them. The CDR3 spans 12 residues. The germline V gene encodes CDR1 SGDLS and CDR2 YYNGEE. The CDR3 bases are TGTGCCAGCAGCGTACGGGACTACGAGCAGTACTTC. This codes for CASSVRDYEQYF. Looking up the rest from reference TRBV9 and TRBJ2-7 gives the full variable domain: DSGVTQTPKHLITATGQRVTLRCSPRSGDLSVYWYQQSLDQGLQFLIQYYNGEERAKGNILERFSAQQFPDLHSELNLSSLELGDSALYFCASSVRDYEQYFGPGTRLTVT.

The DNA for the CDR3 is TGTGCCAGCAGCCGACAGGTGGGAGCTAACTATGGCTACACCTTC. It encodes CASSRQVGANYGYTF. The J gene is TRBJ1-2, the V gene TRBV14; maybe TRBD1 (6 bases). The germline V and J ends were trimmed by 4 bases and 0 bases, with 12 bases remaining between them. CDR1 and CDR2 from the germline V gene are SGHDN and FVKESK. This CDR3 has 15 amino acids. The whole variable domain, remainder taken from reference TRBV14 and TRBJ1-2, is EAGVTQFPSHSVIEKGQTVTLRCDPISGHDNLYWYRRVMGKEIKFLLHFVKESKQDESGMPNNRFLAERTGGTYSTLKVQPAELEDSGVYFCASSRQVGANYGYTFGSGTRLTVV.